This T cell receptor beta chain was identified in a study of response to subunit inactivated influenza vaccine. In its sample, this clonotype was seen many times. TCRdb reprocessed the RT-PCR reads via MiXCR and lists one record per CDR3 protein. This table has some 600,000 distinct CDR3 sequences, around 13% appearing once. The sequences come from PBMCs from blood, collected approximately 15 days before vaccination. The TCR was taken from a man aged 50 or older who received an inactivated influenza vaccine.

The DNA for the CDR3 is TGTGCCAGCAGCCGAGACGTAGGGAGCTCCTACGAGCAGTACTTC. It encodes CASSRDVGSSYEQYF. The J gene is TRBJ2-7, the V gene TRBV4-2; D perhaps matches TRBD2 (5 bases). The germline CDR1 and CDR2 sequences are LGHNA and YNFKEQ. This CDR3 contains 15 residues. With 4 bases removed from V and 0 bases from J, the gap between germline ends came to 13 bases.